This T cell receptor beta chain comes out of a study of CD8 T cells in Susac syndrome. RNA in amounts of roughly 0.5 to 1 ug was reverse transcribed with random hexamers. The method of amplification for TCR beta CDR3 was immunoSEQ multiplex PCR, covering 54 Vbeta and 13 Jbeta. TCRdb re-derived calls from the immunoSEQ multiplex PCR reads in MiXCR, one entry per CDR3 protein. The table lists under 250,000 distinct CDR3 sequences, around 95% of them singletons. The CDR3 spans 14 residues. V shed 2 bases and J shed 0 bases, with 8 bases lying between them. From germline, CDR1 is GTSNPN and CDR2 SVGIG (reference sequence). This clonotype was detected once.

The chain employs TRBV30 and TRBJ1-3; D possibly corresponds to TRBD1 (5 bases). The receptor comes from a human donor with multiple sclerosis. Sequencing input: CD4+ T cells from PBMCs. CDR3 protein: CAWSSGGSGNTIYF. The DNA of the CDR3 is TGTGCCTGGAGTTCCGGGGGCTCTGGAAACACCATATATTTT.